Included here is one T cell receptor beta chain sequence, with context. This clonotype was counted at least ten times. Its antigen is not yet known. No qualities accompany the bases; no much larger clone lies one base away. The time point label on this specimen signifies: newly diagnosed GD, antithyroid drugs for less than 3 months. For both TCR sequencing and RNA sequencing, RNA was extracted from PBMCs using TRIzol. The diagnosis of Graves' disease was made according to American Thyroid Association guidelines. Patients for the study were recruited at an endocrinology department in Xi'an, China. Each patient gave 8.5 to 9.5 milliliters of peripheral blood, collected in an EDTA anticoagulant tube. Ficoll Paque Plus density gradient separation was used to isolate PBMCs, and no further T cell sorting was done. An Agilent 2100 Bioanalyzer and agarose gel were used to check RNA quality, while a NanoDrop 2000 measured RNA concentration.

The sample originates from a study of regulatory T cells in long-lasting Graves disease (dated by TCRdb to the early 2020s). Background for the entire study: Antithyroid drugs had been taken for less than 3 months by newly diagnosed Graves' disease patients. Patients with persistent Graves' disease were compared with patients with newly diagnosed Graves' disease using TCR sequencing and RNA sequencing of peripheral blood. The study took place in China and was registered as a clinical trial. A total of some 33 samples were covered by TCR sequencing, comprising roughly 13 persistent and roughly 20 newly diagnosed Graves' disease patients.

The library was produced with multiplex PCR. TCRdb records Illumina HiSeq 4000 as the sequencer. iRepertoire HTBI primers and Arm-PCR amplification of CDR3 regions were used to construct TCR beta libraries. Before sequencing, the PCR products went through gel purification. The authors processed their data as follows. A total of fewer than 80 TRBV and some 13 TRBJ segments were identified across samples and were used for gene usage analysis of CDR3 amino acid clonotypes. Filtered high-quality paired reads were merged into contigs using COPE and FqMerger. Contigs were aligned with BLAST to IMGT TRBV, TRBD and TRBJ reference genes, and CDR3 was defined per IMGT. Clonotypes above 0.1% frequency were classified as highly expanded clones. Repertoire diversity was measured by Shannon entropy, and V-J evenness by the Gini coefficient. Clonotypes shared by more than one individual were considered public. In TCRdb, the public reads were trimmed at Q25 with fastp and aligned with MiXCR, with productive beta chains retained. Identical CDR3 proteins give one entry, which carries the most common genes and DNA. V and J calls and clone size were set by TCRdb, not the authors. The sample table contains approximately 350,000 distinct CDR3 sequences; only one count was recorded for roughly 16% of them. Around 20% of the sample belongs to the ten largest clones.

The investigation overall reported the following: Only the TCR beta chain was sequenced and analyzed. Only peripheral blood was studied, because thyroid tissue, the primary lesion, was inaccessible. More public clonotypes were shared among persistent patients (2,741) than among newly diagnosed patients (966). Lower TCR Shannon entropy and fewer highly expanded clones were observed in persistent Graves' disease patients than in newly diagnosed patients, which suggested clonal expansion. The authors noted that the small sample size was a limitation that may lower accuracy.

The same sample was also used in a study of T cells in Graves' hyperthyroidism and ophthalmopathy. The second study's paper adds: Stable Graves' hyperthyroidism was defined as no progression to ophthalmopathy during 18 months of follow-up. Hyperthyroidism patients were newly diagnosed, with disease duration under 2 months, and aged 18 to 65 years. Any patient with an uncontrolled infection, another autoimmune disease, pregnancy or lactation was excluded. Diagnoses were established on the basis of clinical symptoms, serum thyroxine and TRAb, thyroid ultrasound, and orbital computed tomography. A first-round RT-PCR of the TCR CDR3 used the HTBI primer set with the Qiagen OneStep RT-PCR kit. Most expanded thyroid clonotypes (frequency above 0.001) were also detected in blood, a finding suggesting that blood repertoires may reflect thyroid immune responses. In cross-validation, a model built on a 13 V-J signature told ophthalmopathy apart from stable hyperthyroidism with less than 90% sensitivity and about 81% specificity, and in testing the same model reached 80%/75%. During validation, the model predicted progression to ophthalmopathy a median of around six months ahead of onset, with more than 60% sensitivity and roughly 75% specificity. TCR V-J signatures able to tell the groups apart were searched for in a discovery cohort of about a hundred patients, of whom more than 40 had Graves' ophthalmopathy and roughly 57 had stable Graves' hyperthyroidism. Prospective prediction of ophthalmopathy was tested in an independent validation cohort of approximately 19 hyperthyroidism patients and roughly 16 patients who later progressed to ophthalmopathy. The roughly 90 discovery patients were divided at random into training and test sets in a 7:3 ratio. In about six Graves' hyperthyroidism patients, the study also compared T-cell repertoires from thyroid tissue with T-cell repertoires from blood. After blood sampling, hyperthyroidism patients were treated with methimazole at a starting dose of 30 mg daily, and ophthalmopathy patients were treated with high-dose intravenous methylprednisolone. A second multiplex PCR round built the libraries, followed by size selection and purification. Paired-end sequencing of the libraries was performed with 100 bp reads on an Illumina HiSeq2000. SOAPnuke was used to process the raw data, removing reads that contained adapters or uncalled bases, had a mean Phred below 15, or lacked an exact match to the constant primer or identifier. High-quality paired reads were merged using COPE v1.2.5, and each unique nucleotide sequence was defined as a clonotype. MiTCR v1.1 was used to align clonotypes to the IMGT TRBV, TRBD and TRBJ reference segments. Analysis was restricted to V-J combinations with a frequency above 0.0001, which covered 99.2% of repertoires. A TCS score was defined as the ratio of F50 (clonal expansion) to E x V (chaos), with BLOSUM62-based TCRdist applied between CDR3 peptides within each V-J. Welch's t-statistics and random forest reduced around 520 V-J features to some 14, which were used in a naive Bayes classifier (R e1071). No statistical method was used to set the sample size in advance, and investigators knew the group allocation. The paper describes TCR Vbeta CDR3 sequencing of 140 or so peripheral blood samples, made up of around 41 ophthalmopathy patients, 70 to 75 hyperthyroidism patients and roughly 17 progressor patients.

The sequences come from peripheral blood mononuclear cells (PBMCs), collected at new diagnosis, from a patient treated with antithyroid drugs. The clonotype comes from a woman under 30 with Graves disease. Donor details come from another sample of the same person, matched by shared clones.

The DNA is as follows: TGTGCCAGCACCCTCCTCGGGGATACGCAGTATTTT. The encoded protein is CASTLLGDTQYF. The sequence joins TRBV6-2 or TRBV6-3 to TRBJ2-3; no D gene is confidently identified. From the cysteine through the phenylalanine, the CDR3 covers 12 amino acids. Of all the DNA, just the CDR3 is kept, 36 bases in frame from base 1. Looking up the germline V gene yields CDR1 MNHEY and CDR2 SVGEGT. V is reduced by 7 bases and J by 6 bases, leaving a spacing of 11 bases between them.